The clone carrying this TCR beta chain has more than one count but fewer than ten. This sample was taken from a study of spatial heterogeneity in lung cancer. Turning to the study itself: More than eight raw reads, on average, carried each unique TCR and UMI combination.

Using its own MiXCR run on the 5' RACE reads, TCRdb lists one record per CDR3 protein. The sample records around 37,000 distinct CDR3 sequences, less than 8.5% being singletons. Trimming removed 0 bases at V and 1 base at J, with 8 bases between. Germline V CDR1 and CDR2: SGHRS, YFSETQ. This CDR3 is built from 14 residues. Sample time point: sample taken at primary tumor resection. Unsorted whole RNA from tumor, nontumor lung or frozen PBMC underwent sequencing. The sequences come from PBMCs, collected at surgery. The chain carries TRBV5-1 and TRBJ2-7, with D uncertain. This receptor was obtained from a female donor with early-stage non-small cell lung cancer. This chain's CDR3 is CASSLEAGSYEQYF. Written as DNA, the CDR3 is TGCGCCAGCAGCTTGGAGGCCGGTTCCTACGAGCAGTACTTC.